This T cell receptor beta chain came from a study of cytomegalovirus exposure and HLA in healthy donors. These donors counted as nominally healthy when sampled, but unrecorded immune exposures were likely. The ends were cut back, 4 bases at V and 2 bases at J, with 18 bases in the middle. Germline CDR1 reads SGHRS; CDR2 reads YFSETQ. This CDR3 has 16 residues. With 60 Vbeta and 13 Jbeta primers, the PCR was carried out. TCRdb's table, derived via immunoSEQ multiplex PCR, lists solely in-frame clones and lacks some. The sample holds more than 150,000 clones, 80% seen once. This clonotype was sampled from a woman under 40 in good health and CMV-seronegative. Sequencing was done on a sample of PBMCs. The V and J genes are TRBV5-1 and TRBJ1-1; the D gene is possibly TRBD1 (5 bases). The CDR3 spells CASSQFPRDSNTEAFF. As DNA, the CDR3 is TGCGCCAGCAGCCAATTCCCCAGGGACTCAAACACTGAAGCTTTCTTT.